This entry lists 18 T cell receptor beta chains sequenced from one sample in a study of cytomegalovirus exposure and HLA in healthy donors. PCR involved 60 Vbeta and 13 Jbeta primers. The method was immunoSEQ multiplex PCR; TCRdb's version includes in-frame clones alone and lacks a portion of them. The data contain 150,000 to 200,000 clones, about 75% of them singletons. The sequenced sample consisted of PBMCs. The source of these receptors is a female donor in good health and CMV-seronegative.

The genes are TRBV9 and TRBJ2-7; D remains ambiguous. The CDR3 consists of 13 residues. CDR1 is SGDLS, CDR2 YYNGEE, per germline. V was cut by 0 bases and J by 6 bases, with 10 bases left in between. The CDR3 nucleotides are TGTGCCAGCAGCGTAGACGCCTATAGCGAGCAGTACTTC. Protein sequence: CASSVDAYSEQYF.

The chain has TRBV2 and TRBJ2-3, with a weak D call TRBD2 (6 bases). The ends were cut back, 8 bases at V and 0 bases at J, with 18 bases in the middle. This CDR3 is 16 amino acids long. The germline V gene has CDR1 SNHLY and CDR2 FYNNEI. DNA for the CDR3: TGTGCCAGCTCCCGCCCGGGTCGGGGGAGCACAGATACGCAGTATTTT. Protein sequence: CASSRPGRGSTDTQYF.

The chain recombines TRBV6-5 with TRBJ1-1; D is perhaps TRBD1 (6 bases). CDR3 length: 15 amino acids. Germline lookup yields CDR1 MNHEY and CDR2 SVGAGI. Trimming took 5 bases from V and 5 from J, leaving 18 bases between them. The DNA for the CDR3 is TGTGCCAGCAGTGGACCTGTCACAGGGTGGACTGAAGCTTTCTTT. Translating it yields CASSGPVTGWTEAFF.

This clone appeared a few times. The chain has TRBV10-3 and TRBJ2-3, with D possibly matching TRBD1 (5 bases). V dropped 6 bases and J dropped 1 base, with 11 bases sitting between them. This CDR3 has 14 amino acids. The germline gives CDR1 ENHRY, CDR2 SYGVKD. Here the CDR3 reads CAIRTDMGTDTQYF. The CDR3 DNA follows: TGTGCCATCAGGACGGACATGGGCACAGATACGCAGTATTTT.

This clone was seen a handful of times. The genes are TRBV30 and TRBJ2-2; possibly TRBD2 for D (6 bases). This CDR3 region has 12 residues. Trimming stripped 1 base from V and 9 bases from J, with 9 bases between. Germline V gene data show CDR1 as GTSNPN and CDR2 as SVGIG (reference sequence). The CDR3 reads CAWSAAGWELFF. The CDR3 nucleotides read TGTGCCTGGAGTGCAGCGGGTTGGGAGCTGTTTTTT.

About this clone: At one of its ends the junction is not consistent with the germline gene, which may arise from a read error. V gene TRBV5-1 combines with J gene TRBJ2-1, with 14 nucleotides matching TRBD2. This CDR3 has 18 residues. The germline V gene encodes CDR1 SGHRS and CDR2 YFSETQ. The CDR3 bases are TGCGCCAGCAGATTGGGGACTAGCGGGAGAGGGTCCTACAATGAGCAGTTCTTC. Its protein is CASRLGTSGRGSYNEQFF.

The table lists this clone with a count of one. The gene calls are TRBV19 and TRBJ2-7; 7 positions agree with TRBD1. After removal of 6 bases from V and 9 bases from J, the junction contained 5 bases not matched to a gene. Germline V gene data show CDR1 as LNHDA and CDR2 as SQIVND (reference sequence). The CDR3 totals 11 residues. The CDR3 DNA reads as TGTGCCAGTAGCCTCCGGGACAGGCAGTACTTC. The encoded protein is CASSLRDRQYF.

The chain combines TRBV6-1 with TRBJ1-4, with 7 bases identical to TRBD1. J was trimmed by 3 bases and V by 4 bases; bases with no gene match: 2. Germline V gene lookup returns CDR1 MNHNS and CDR2 SASEGT. The CDR3 contains 14 residues. CDR3 sequence: CASSVTGPNEKLFF. CDR3 nucleotides: TGTGCCAGCAGTGTGACAGGGCCTAATGAAAAACTGTTTTTT.

The chain recombines TRBV10-2 with TRBJ2-4; 11 nucleotides match TRBD2. The CDR3 is 21 amino acids. Losses at the gene ends were 4 bases for V and 9 bases for J; bases not matched to a gene: 26. Germline lookup yields CDR1 WSHSY and CDR2 SAAADI. In nucleotides, the CDR3 is TGCGCCAGCAGTGGAGTCCGGGGGGGAGGGAGGGTAACTAGCGGGAGAGGCATTCAGTACTTC. This translates into CASSGVRGGGRVTSGRGIQYF.

This clone was seen only once. The genes are TRBV7-2 and TRBJ2-7; TRBD2 aligns across 7 bases. Germline CDR1 reads SGHTA; CDR2 reads FQGNSA. The V and J ends lost 5 bases and 0 bases, in that order; junction bases with no gene match: 4. This CDR3 spans 14 amino acids. The CDR3 reads CASSQRDYSYEQYF. The CDR3 nucleotides read TGTGCCAGCAGCCAACGGGACTACTCCTACGAGCAGTACTTC.

The CDR3 reads CASSLVTGAGNTIYF. The CDR3, as DNA: TGTGCCAGCAGCTTAGTCACAGGGGCTGGAAACACCATATATTTT. The genes are TRBV7-2 and TRBJ1-3, with 7 positions matching TRBD1. Trimming removed 1 base from V and 2 bases from J; junction bases left unmatched: 2. CDR1 and CDR2 (germline): SGHTA, FQGNSA. The CDR3 is made up of 15 amino acids.

This sequence joins TRBV19 and TRBJ2-7, with a possible D match to TRBD1 (6 bases). Germline V gene data show CDR1 as LNHDA and CDR2 as SQIVND (reference sequence). V lost 8 bases and J 0 bases, leaving 14 bases between the germline ends. The CDR3 is made up of 14 amino acids. The chain's CDR3 is CASGLTGSSYEQYF. DNA of the CDR3: TGTGCCAGTGGATTAACAGGGAGCTCCTACGAGCAGTACTTC.

V usage is TRBV6-6 and J usage is TRBJ1-4, with D unresolved. Trimming shortened V by 2 bases and J by 5 bases, and 12 bases separated the two germline ends. The CDR3 loop spans 15 amino acids. CDR1 and CDR2 (germline): MNHNY, SVGAGI (reference sequence). The CDR3 DNA sequence: TGTGCCAGCAGTTACCGGGGAAACCTAAATGAAAAACTGTTTTTT. Translated, it gives CASSYRGNLNEKLFF.

The chain links TRBV11-2 to TRBJ1-6; possible D gene TRBD1, 6 bases. CDR3 length: 17 residues. Germline V gene data show CDR1 as SGHAT and CDR2 as FQNNGV. Trimming cost V 5 bases and J 0 bases, with 14 bases left between them. CDR3: CASSPTGTRSYNSPLHF. The CDR3 bases are TGTGCCAGCAGCCCGACCGGGACACGCTCCTATAATTCACCCCTCCACTTT.

The chain carries TRBV9 and TRBJ2-2, with D possibly being TRBD2 (5 bases). CDR1 is SGDLS and CDR2 is YYNGEE in the germline V gene. The ends were cut back, 2 bases at V and 2 bases at J, with 13 bases in the middle. The CDR3 sequence is 16 residues long. The CDR3 loop reads CASSVTGYPNTGELFF. The DNA for the CDR3 is TGTGCCAGCAGCGTCACGGGGTACCCCAACACCGGGGAGCTGTTTTTT.

This clone has just a few counts. The chain joins TRBV5-6 to TRBJ2-7; D is possibly TRBD2 (7 bases). The V and J ends lost 4 bases and 4 bases respectively, with 15 bases between them. Per germline, CDR1 SGHDT and CDR2 YYEEEE. The CDR3 has 14 residues. The CDR3 sequence is CASSVGGRLYEQYF. CDR3 DNA: TGTGCCAGCAGCGTCGGGGGGCGGCTATACGAGCAGTACTTC.

This chain links TRBV30 with TRBJ2-3; D remains ambiguous. Trimming took 4 bases from V and 2 from J, leaving 7 bases between them. The CDR3 spans 12 residues. In germline, CDR1 is GTSNPN, CDR2 SVGIG (reference sequence). Here the CDR3 reads CAWTLLTDTQYF. The CDR3 DNA sequence: TGTGCCTGGACCCTTCTCACAGATACGCAGTATTTT.

Only a few counts were recorded for this clone. The rearrangement links TRBV5-1 to TRBJ2-7; 7 bases map to TRBD1. Unmatched junction bases numbered 3, after V lost 2 bases and J lost 4 bases. Germline V CDR1 and CDR2: SGHRS, YFSETQ. CDR3 length: 13 amino acids. The CDR3 sequence is CASSLRQGYEQYF. In nucleotides, the CDR3 is TGCGCCAGCAGCTTACGACAGGGTTACGAGCAGTACTTC. Complete variable domain (other parts from reference TRBV5-1 and TRBJ2-7): KAGVTQTPRYLIKTRGQQVTLSCSPISGHRSVSWYQQTPGQGLQFLFEYFSETQRNKGNFPGRFSGRQFSNSRSEMNVSTLELGDSALYLCASSLRQGYEQYFGPGTRLTVT.